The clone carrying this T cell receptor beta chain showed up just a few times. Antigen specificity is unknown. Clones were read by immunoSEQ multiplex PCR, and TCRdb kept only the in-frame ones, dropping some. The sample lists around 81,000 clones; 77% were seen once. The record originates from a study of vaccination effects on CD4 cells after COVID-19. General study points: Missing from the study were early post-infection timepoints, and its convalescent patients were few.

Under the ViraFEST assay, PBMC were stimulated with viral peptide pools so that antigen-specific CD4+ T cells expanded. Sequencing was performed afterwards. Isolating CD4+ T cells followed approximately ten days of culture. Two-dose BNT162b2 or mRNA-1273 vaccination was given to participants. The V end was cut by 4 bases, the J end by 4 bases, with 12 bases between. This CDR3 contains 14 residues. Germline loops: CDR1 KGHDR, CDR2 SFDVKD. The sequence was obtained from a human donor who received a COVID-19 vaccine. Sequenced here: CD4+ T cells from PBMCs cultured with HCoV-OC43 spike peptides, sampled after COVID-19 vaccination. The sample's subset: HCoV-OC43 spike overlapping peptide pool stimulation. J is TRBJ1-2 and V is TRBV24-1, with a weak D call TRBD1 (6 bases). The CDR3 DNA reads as TGTGCCACCAGTGACCAGGACAGAGCCTATGGCTACACCTTC. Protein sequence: CATSDQDRAYGYTF.